This T cell receptor (beta chain) was documented in a study of pediatric ulcerative colitis (dated by TCRdb to about 2019). For the study in its entirety: Among the ulcerative colitis patients, about seven had pancolitis and two had left-sided colitis, and histology in every patient was consistent with ulcerative colitis. From under ten newly diagnosed, treatment-naive pediatric ulcerative colitis patients and a few non-IBD control children, paired blood and rectal samples were collected. By Pediatric Ulcerative Colitis Activity Index, two patients had mild disease, four had moderate disease and three had acute severe colitis. Broad study findings and their caveats: Autologous blood-rectal clonal overlap was significantly higher in ulcerative colitis patients than in controls, suggesting increased T cell trafficking to inflamed tissue. Repertoires were derived from total lymphocyte DNA, so rare subsets such as regulatory T cells may have patterns not reflected. With only four individuals, the healthy control group was small. A couple of rectal CDR3 clonotypes were detected in all ulcerative colitis patients and were not detected in any of the controls. Features of the rectal repertoire distinguished controls, mild-moderate colitis patients and acute severe colitis patients, and in acute severe colitis rectal diversity was lower because of clonal expansions. For technical reasons, the blood samples of a couple of patients yielded substantially fewer templates, so those samples were excluded from the blood-rectal overlap analysis.

No immunosuppressive medication had been given to the ulcerative colitis patients before the diagnostic colonoscopy. Blood was sampled at the time of the colonoscopy. The Wizard kit (Promega) was used to extract genomic DNA from the blood and intestinal samples. In this sample, this clone turned up a few times. This clone's antigen is unknown. No much larger clone exists at a distance of one base, and base qualities are not known. Rearranged CDR3 beta regions were amplified from genomic DNA with multiplex V and J primers using the immunoSEQ TRB Survey service. To keep sequencing depth equal across samples, survey-level depth of up to 500,000 reads per sample was applied. Libraries were purified and pooled, and sequencing was performed on Illumina technology. Regarding the original processing steps: Productive clonality, sample overlap, pairwise scatters, CDR3 beta length, V/D/J gene usage and productiveness were all assessed with the immunoSEQ online tools. Calculated diversity was the number of unique rearrangements divided by total templates times 100; Shannon and Simpson indices were also computed. Z-score normalized data were analyzed by principal component analysis with the R prcomp function and the ggbiplot package. Morisita's index was used to quantify blood-rectal clonal overlap within each subject. Not all clones reach the TCRdb copy of this immuneACCESS table, which keeps in-frame sequences only. Checked studies attribute under half of the gap to unresolved V genes and leave the rest unexplained. Clone size and the V and J calls come from that table; the DNA yielded D and trimming. In this sample the table shows 55,000 to 65,000 clones, around 80% of which occur a single time. The ten largest make up over 4% of the sample.

As encoded in the germline V gene (reference sequence), CDR1 is SEHNR while CDR2 is FQNEAQ. The trim is 1 base for V and 13 bases for J, with a gap of 13 bases between the germline ends. The CDR3 goes from the cysteine to the phenylalanine over 13 residues. The CDR3 DNA has 39 bases and is translated from base 1. This sequence uses TRBV7-9 and TRBJ1-4; matching of 5 bases hints at TRBD1 as the D gene. Sample: blood. This TCR came from a boy aged 5-17 years with moderate ulcerative colitis. The sequenced DNA is TGTGCCAGCAGCTTAGGCGAGGGGTGGAGACTGTTTTTT. This translates into CASSLGEGWRLFF.